A selection of T cell receptor beta chains follows, all from one sample in a study of siplizumab effects on memory and regulatory T cells. Only in-frame clones appear in the TCRdb table, and some are missing; sequencing was by immunoSEQ multiplex PCR. The sample lists fewer than 110,000 clones; 85% to 95% were seen once. The sample taken for sequencing was non-Treg CD4+ T cells sorted from blood. All receptors come from a human donor in good health. Both conserved end residues are trimmed from each CDR3.

j_gene,v_gene,CDR3aa
TRBJ1-1,TRBV28,ASKGGTEAF
TRBJ2-7,TRBV9,ASSAELVPTYEQY
TRBJ1-5,TRBV4-1,ASSQEGKAFNQPQH
TRBJ1-3,TRBV18,ASSPRDARGNTIY
TRBJ2-7,TRBV10-3,AISESRGSYEQY
TRBJ2-1,TRBV29-1,SVESLEEQF
TRBJ2-5,TRBV11-3,ASSLVSSEVETQY
TRBJ2-4,TRBV19,ASGNRGQAKNIQY
TRBJ2-1,TRBV7-2,ASSLGGWEVTYNEQF
TRBJ2-3,TRBV27,ASFLSRPSTDTQY
TRBJ2-7,TRBV6-1,ASSEALIPGDYEQY
TRBJ2-7,TRBV28,ASSLRIIRPYEQY
TRBJ2-1,TRBV6-6,ASSVAGGFYNEQF
TRBJ1-1,TRBV28,ASRHRGFTEAF
TRBJ2-1,TRBV5-1,ASSLGSGTSGYNEQF
TRBJ2-7,TRBV5-1,ASSVDGSTLVEQY
TRBJ1-1,TRBV6-1,ASSDPTVNTEAF
TRBJ2-3,TRBV5-1,ASSLTGAKGDTQY
TRBJ1-1,TRBV5-1,ASSALDRGTEAF
TRBJ1-4,TRBV6-6,ASAAPTNEKLF
TRBJ1-4,TRBV11-3,ASSLTHTPWEKLF
TRBJ2-1,TRBV5-6,ASRKLGGDAYNEQF
TRBJ2-4,TRBV7-2,ASSLVPAKNIQY
TRBJ2-1,TRBV30,AWSVIRASILYNEQF
TRBJ1-6,TRBV9,ASSVGDSPLH
TRBJ1-1,TRBV7-9,ASSRNTEAF
TRBJ2-7,TRBV5-6,ASSLPGTYEQY
TRBJ2-1,TRBV4-3,ASSSQSGEQF
TRBJ1-2,TRBV29-1,SVNSHYGYT
TRBJ2-7,TRBV30,AWSSSAGVPYEQY
TRBJ2-1,TRBV29-1,SVNNPQGNSYNEQF
TRBJ1-1,TRBV6-1,ASSEALGQVALNTEAF
TRBJ1-1,TRBV7-9,ASSYQGGTEAF
TRBJ2-3,TRBV7-9,ASSHLADFTDTQY
TRBJ1-6,TRBV30,ACLGTGRSFDSPLH
TRBJ2-7,TRBV6-5,ASKRGGPYEQY
TRBJ2-7,TRBV7-2,ASSPSGTPYEQY
TRBJ2-1,TRBV15,ATRVASGNEQF
TRBJ1-1,TRBV4-1,ASSQDSGRRNTEAF
TRBJ2-1,TRBV6-1,ASSEASGSLISYNEQF
TRBJ1-4,TRBV7-2,ASSLRQIGEKLF
TRBJ1-1,TRBV5-1,ASSLTVGQGNTEAF
TRBJ2-3,TRBV5-5,ASSPGVSGTVDTQY
TRBJ2-7,TRBV5-6,ASSLEGKQY
TRBJ2-7,TRBV7-9,ASSLMVQGYEQY
TRBJ1-3,TRBV19,ASSIGDRRGNTIY